The 5 T cell receptor beta chains below all came from one sample that was sequenced in a study of CD8+ T cells in alopecia areata. Collected material from alopecia areata patients comprised lesional scalp punch biopsies and peripheral blood. RNA was extracted and reverse transcribed into cDNA as the sequencing template. Method: immunoSEQ multiplex PCR; TCRdb's copy keeps in-frame clones and lacks some. The sample consists of 7,500 to 8,000 clones, around 69% of them appearing once. Sequencing was performed on skin, taken at week 0. The receptors originated from a human donor with alopecia areata.

The V gene is TRBV9, the J gene TRBJ2-7; 10 bases match TRBD1. The trim removed 3 bases at V and 4 bases at J, leaving 10 bases unmatched. The V gene's germline CDR1 is SGDLS and CDR2 YYNGEE. This CDR3 contains 16 residues. CDR3 amino acids: CASSARDRGVRYEQYF. In nucleotides, the CDR3 is TGTGCCAGCAGCGCCCGGGACAGGGGCGTCCGGTACGAGCAGTACTTC.

The genes are TRBV6-9 and TRBJ2-3; TRBD2 aligns across 10 bases. The CDR3 consists of 16 residues. V lost 3 bases and J lost 2; bases outside the gene matches: 5. CDR1 and CDR2 (germline): MNHGY, SVAAGI. CDR3 coding DNA: TGTGCCAGCAGTTACGTAGCGGGGGGCCTCACAGATACGCAGTATTTT. Its protein is CASSYVAGGLTDTQYF.

The gene calls are TRBV7-2 and TRBJ1-2, with D tentatively TRBD1 (6 bases). The V end was cut by 1 base, the J end by 6 bases, with 9 bases between. Germline lookup yields CDR1 SGHTA and CDR2 FQGNSA. The CDR3 contains 13 residues. The CDR3, as DNA: TGTGCCAGCAGCTTAGTGAGGGGGGATGGCTACACCTTC. Protein: CASSLVRGDGYTF.

J is TRBJ1-4 and V is TRBV7-2; D unclear. V lost 2 bases to trimming and J lost 4 bases, with 11 bases between them. Per the germline V gene, CDR1 is SGHTA and CDR2 is FQGNSA. The CDR3 contains 15 residues. The CDR3 loop reads CASSLTRQYNEKLFF. As DNA, the CDR3 is TGTGCCAGCAGCTTAACGAGGCAATATAATGAAAAACTGTTTTTT.

The chain couples TRBV7-9 to TRBJ1-2, with 8 bases aligning to TRBD1. V lost 5 bases, J lost 3 bases, and 11 bases stayed unmatched. CDR3 length: 16 residues. In germline, CDR1 is SEHNR, CDR2 FQNEAQ (reference sequence). This chain's CDR3 is CASSRDRNYLDYGYTF. CDR3 DNA sequence: TGTGCCAGCAGCCGGGACAGGAACTATTTAGACTATGGCTACACCTTC.